The present TCR beta chain was sequenced within a study of blood T cell repertoires in COVID-19. Study-level background: Samples representing acute and convalescent COVID-19 were sourced from the United States, Italy and Spain. The analysed material was cDNA or gDNA that came from T cells, B-cell-depleted T cells, or PBMCs.

Germline V gene lookup returns CDR1 MNHEY and CDR2 SVGAGI. The CDR3 sequence is 15 residues long. V shed 7 bases, J shed 0 bases, and the junction held 7 bases outside the gene matches. In the original processing: Amplified reference gene primers provided the basis for estimating nucleated cell counts. Profiling relied on immunoSEQ multiplex PCR, and the TCRdb table lists in-frame clones only, not all of them. The DNA was the basis for D and trimming; V, J and clone size are from that table. The sample records around 100,000 clones, roughly 84% being singletons. The sample consisted of peripheral blood. The chain carries TRBV6-5 and TRBJ1-1; 8 nucleotides match TRBD1. The source of this sequence is a woman aged 80 or over with acute or convalescent COVID-19. The chain's CDR3 is CASKLDRAMNTEAFF. In nucleotides, the CDR3 is TGTGCCAGCAAGTTGGACAGGGCCATGAACACTGAAGCTTTCTTT.